The 14 T cell receptor beta chains presented below share a single source sample, sequenced in a study of T cell responses to AZD1222 COVID-19 vaccine. The data were produced by immunoSEQ multiplex PCR, yet TCRdb's version contains in-frame clones alone and is incomplete. The sample lists 150,000 or so clones; roughly 90% were seen once. Sequenced here: peripheral blood, sampled 28 days after the second AZD1222 dose. The receptors were gathered from an adult who received the AZD1222 COVID-19 vaccine.

The V gene is TRBV5-1, the J gene TRBJ1-5, with a tentative D call TRBD1 (6 bases). V lost 3 bases and J 3 bases, leaving 13 bases between the germline ends. CDR1 and CDR2 from the germline V gene are SGHRS and YFSETQ. The CDR3 covers 15 residues. In nucleotides, the CDR3 is TGCGCCAGCAGCTGGGGGACAAACCCCAATCAGCCCCAGCATTTT. It codes for CASSWGTNPNQPQHF.

The chain links TRBV2 to TRBJ1-2; D is uncertain. The V end lost 7 bases, the J end lost 7 bases, and 22 bases lay between the germline ends. The CDR3 is 15 amino acids. The germline V gene has CDR1 SNHLY and CDR2 FYNNEI. The CDR3 bases are TGTGCCAGCAAACGGACGGAGAGGGCGAAGCGTGGCTACACCTTC. It yields the protein CASKRTERAKRGYTF.

J is TRBJ2-1 and V is TRBV19, with 10 bases lining up with TRBD2. Germline trimming cut 5 bases from V and 10 bases from J; bases unmatched to any gene: 14. CDR3 length: 16 amino acids. Germline loops: CDR1 LNHDA, CDR2 SQIVND (reference sequence). CDR3 nucleotide sequence: TGTGCCAGTAGTGATCCTAGGCTAGCGGGAGATAAAGAGCAGTTCTTC. Translated, it gives CASSDPRLAGDKEQFF.

The chain uses TRBV11-2 and TRBJ1-1; D is perhaps TRBD1 (5 bases). Germline CDR1 is SGHAT and CDR2 is FQNNGV. This CDR3 region has 15 residues. The germline V and J ends were trimmed by 2 bases and 4 bases, with 14 bases remaining between them. CDR3: CASSLSQGLGTEAFF. The CDR3 DNA sequence: TGTGCCAGCAGCTTATCTCAGGGATTGGGCACTGAAGCTTTCTTT.

V gene TRBV9 combines with J gene TRBJ2-5; D possibly corresponds to TRBD1 (6 bases). The CDR3 has 14 amino acids. V lost 4 bases and J 3 bases, leaving 13 bases between the germline ends. Per the germline V gene, CDR1 is SGDLS and CDR2 is YYNGEE. The CDR3 is CASSSRGGEETQYF. DNA of the CDR3: TGTGCCAGCAGCTCCCGAGGGGGTGAAGAGACCCAGTACTTC.

This chain uses TRBV5-5 with TRBJ2-7; D gene ambiguous. Germline CDR1 reads SGHKS; CDR2 reads YYEKEE (reference sequence). V was shortened by 4 bases and J by 9 bases, with 14 bases between the two germline ends. The CDR3 covers 12 residues. CDR3 sequence reads: CASSHPDTVQYF. CDR3 nucleotide sequence: TGTGCCAGCAGCCATCCTGACACAGTGCAGTACTTC.

This chain joins TRBV5-6 and TRBJ2-7, with no clear D. Trimming took off 1 base at V and 6 bases at J, with 8 bases between the two ends. This CDR3 is 12 amino acids long. The germline V gene encodes CDR1 SGHDT and CDR2 YYEEEE. CDR3 DNA sequence: TGTGCCAGCAGCTTGTTAAAGGGCGAGCAGTACTTC. As protein: CASSLLKGEQYF.

The rearrangement uses TRBV7-6 and TRBJ1-6; D is uncertain. This CDR3 has 13 amino acids. Germline CDR1 SGHVS, CDR2 FNYEAQ. Trimming removed 5 bases at V and 8 bases at J, with 10 bases between. CDR3 bases: TGTGCCAGCAGCCCACTGTCTTATTCACCCCTCCACTTT. Translated: CASSPLSYSPLHF.

This rearrangement joins TRBV5-1 to TRBJ2-5, with 7 positions matching TRBD2. The CDR3 contains 13 residues. V dropped 4 bases and J dropped 5; count of bases not matched to a gene: 5. Germline CDR1 and CDR2: SGHRS and YFSETQ. The CDR3 sequence is CASSRDYGETQYF. The CDR3 region has the DNA TGCGCCAGCAGCCGGGACTATGGCGAGACCCAGTACTTC.

The chain couples TRBV6-5 to TRBJ2-1; 9 bases are a match to TRBD2. Losses at the gene ends were 3 bases for V and 2 bases for J; bases not matched to a gene: 2. The germline V gene encodes CDR1 MNHEY and CDR2 SVGAGI. CDR3 length: 15 amino acids. CDR3 residues: CASSYASGAYNEQFF. The CDR3 nucleotides are TGTGCCAGCAGTTATGCTAGCGGGGCCTACAATGAGCAGTTCTTC.

The V call is TRBV5-5, the J call TRBJ2-3; no clear D. This CDR3 comprises 11 residues. CDR1 is SGHKS and CDR2 is YYEKEE in the germline V gene (reference sequence). Trimming pared 2 bases from V and 5 bases from J, leaving 3 bases between. For the CDR3, the DNA is TGTGCCAGCAGCTTCGGAGATACGCAGTATTTT. Translation gives CASSFGDTQYF.

This chain uses TRBV5-1 with TRBJ1-4; D might be TRBD1 (6 bases). From germline, CDR1 is SGHRS and CDR2 YFSETQ. Trimming removed 4 bases from V and 5 bases from J, with 9 bases in between. The CDR3 totals 13 residues. CDR3 sequence: CASSRGGNEKLFF. The CDR3 DNA reads TGCGCCAGCAGCAGGGGGGGAAATGAAAAACTGTTTTTT.

This chain joins TRBV5-4 and TRBJ1-6; 7 positions agree with TRBD1. The CDR3 runs to 15 residues. The trim removed 2 bases at V and 9 bases at J, leaving 8 bases unmatched. The germline gives CDR1 SGHNT, CDR2 YYREEE (reference sequence). The chain's CDR3 is CASSLDDRERSPLHF. The CDR3 nucleotides read TGTGCCAGCAGCTTAGACGACAGGGAACGTTCACCCCTCCACTTT.

CDR3 coding DNA: TGTGCCAGCAGCCGATTATTTGGAACTAATGAAAAACTGTTTTTT. It specifies CASSRLFGTNEKLFF. The chain is built from TRBV14 and TRBJ1-4; D not resolved. Looked up from germline, CDR1 is SGHDN and CDR2 is FVKESK. This CDR3 has 15 amino acids. V gave up 4 bases and J gave up 1 base, with 10 bases separating them.